This TCR beta chain was obtained from a study of patients and donors after allogeneic stem cell transplantation. Via MiXCR, TCRdb re-called the RT-PCR reads, giving one row per CDR3 protein. Of about 410,000 distinct CDR3 sequences in the sample, around 16% were seen once. CDR1 LNHNV and CDR2 YYDKDF come from the germline V gene (reference sequence). V lost 3 bases, J lost 7 bases, and 19 bases lay in between. The CDR3 covers 16 residues. This chain connects TRBV15 to TRBJ2-1, with D possibly matching TRBD2 (7 bases). Sequencing was carried out using blood, either unsorted or a sorted T cell fraction (not recorded which). This clonotype originated in a human donor who was either an allogeneic HSCT recipient or a stem cell or donor lymphocyte infusion donor (not recorded which). It is not recorded whose cells these are; they may come from a transplant donor. This chain's CDR3 is CATSRTSLGGRNEQFF. CDR3 DNA sequence: TGTGCCACCAGCAGGACCTCGCTCGGGGGGCGAAATGAGCAGTTCTTC.